The 13 T cell receptor beta chains below come from one sample, sequenced in a study of T cell changes during pregnancy in multiple sclerosis. The assay was immunoSEQ multiplex PCR, and TCRdb's table has in-frame clones only and misses some. The sample holds about 100,000 clones, just over 90% seen once. Sequenced here: peripheral blood, sampled in the second trimester of pregnancy. The source of these receptors is a female donor with multiple sclerosis, enrolled in a pregnancy study.

The chain carries TRBV11-2 and TRBJ1-4; the D gene is possibly TRBD1 (5 bases). CDR3 length: 15 residues. CDR1 SGHAT and CDR2 FQNNGV come from the germline V gene. Trimming left V 5 bases short and J 2 bases short, with 12 bases between. CDR3 protein: CASSKVGVTNEKLFF. The CDR3, as DNA: TGTGCCAGCAGCAAAGTAGGGGTTACTAATGAAAAACTGTTTTTT.

The chain uses TRBV15 and TRBJ1-3; 7 nucleotides line up with TRBD1. Germline-derived CDR1 and CDR2 are LNHNV and YYDKDF (reference sequence). J lost 4 bases, V lost 2 bases, and 2 bases had no gene match. The CDR3 runs to 14 residues. The chain's CDR3 is CATSRRGLGNTIYF. CDR3 in DNA: TGTGCCACCAGCAGAAGGGGGCTCGGAAACACCATATATTTT.

The chain has TRBV4-1 and TRBJ1-5, with 8 bases that match TRBD1. V was clipped by 0 bases and J by 5 bases; unmatched bases: 6. CDR1 and CDR2 from the germline V gene are MGHRA and YSYEKL. This CDR3 region has 16 residues. The CDR3 region has the DNA TGCGCCAGCAGCCAAGAGCCGGACAGGGTCCATCAGCCCCAGCATTTT. Protein product: CASSQEPDRVHQPQHF.

V usage is TRBV10-3 and J usage is TRBJ2-2; 8 nucleotides match TRBD1. The CDR3 loop spans 16 amino acids. Trimming took 8 bases from V and 4 from J; bases not matched to a gene: 12. Germline CDR1 ENHRY, CDR2 SYGVKD. The CDR3 reads CAIGRQGPEGTGELFF. The CDR3 nucleotides are TGTGCCATCGGGAGACAGGGGCCCGAGGGCACCGGGGAGCTGTTTTTT.

The rearrangement links TRBV30 to TRBJ2-7; TRBD2 might be the D (5 bases). Trimming cost V 0 bases and J 3 bases, with 6 bases left between them. From germline, CDR1 is GTSNPN and CDR2 SVGIG (reference sequence). CDR3 size: 12 residues. Here the CDR3 DNA reads TGTGCCTGGAGTGTACGGGACTACGAGCAGTACTTC. It translates to CAWSVRDYEQYF.

The chain has TRBV6-1 and TRBJ2-1, with 8 bases fitting TRBD1. The CDR3 is 15 amino acids. The germline gives CDR1 MNHNS, CDR2 SASEGT. The V segment lost 7 bases and the J segment 7 bases; nucleotides outside the gene matches: 12. The CDR3: CASTKPGGAGNEQFF. The CDR3 region has the DNA TGTGCCAGCACTAAACCAGGGGGCGCGGGGAATGAGCAGTTCTTC.

The chain employs TRBV6-5 and TRBJ2-1, with a tentative D call TRBD2 (6 bases). Germline V gene data show CDR1 as MNHEY and CDR2 as SVGAGI. V was cut by 2 bases and J by 1 base, with 9 bases left in between. The CDR3 sequence is 15 residues long. The CDR3 nucleotides read TGTGCCAGCAGTTACGGGGGGAGGTCCTACAATGAGCAGTTCTTC. The encoded protein is CASSYGGRSYNEQFF.

In this sample, this clone turned up once. V gene TRBV5-1 combines with J gene TRBJ1-1; 7 bases match TRBD1. The CDR3 totals 15 residues. The V gene end was trimmed by 1 base and the J gene end by 4 bases; junction bases not matched to a gene: 7. The V gene's germline CDR1 is SGHRS and CDR2 YFSETQ. The CDR3 nucleotides read TGCGCCAGCAGCTTGAGCGCACAGGGGAGCACTGAAGCTTTCTTT. This encodes CASSLSAQGSTEAFF.

The chain links TRBV30 to TRBJ1-4; D possibly corresponds to TRBD1 (6 bases). The CDR3 covers 14 residues. The germline V gene encodes CDR1 GTSNPN and CDR2 SVGIG (reference sequence). V was pared by 4 bases and J by 1 base, with 10 bases between. CDR3 DNA: TGTGCCTGGAATGTCAGGGGAACTAATGAAAAACTGTTTTTT. This gives the protein CAWNVRGTNEKLFF.

The chain couples TRBV7-2 to TRBJ2-7; tentative D call: TRBD1 (8 bases). V lost 7 bases and J lost 2, with 24 bases in between. This CDR3 spans 17 amino acids. Germline-derived CDR1 and CDR2 are SGHTA and FQGNSA. The DNA for the CDR3 is TGTGCCAGCATCACAGGGGGGGCAGGGTTTAGTCCCTACGAGCAGTACTTC. The encoded protein is CASITGGAGFSPYEQYF.

This chain uses TRBV7-9 with TRBJ1-4; a possible D gene is TRBD1 (6 bases). V lost 5 bases to trimming and J lost 3 bases, with 16 bases between them. The CDR3 extends over 16 amino acids. The V gene's germline CDR1 is SEHNR and CDR2 FQNEAQ (reference sequence). The DNA of the CDR3 is TGTGCCAGCAGCCCGGGGGGGGGCGCGGCTAATGAAAAACTGTTTTTT. The encoded protein is CASSPGGGAANEKLFF.

The V call is TRBV27, the J call TRBJ1-2; maybe TRBD1 (6 bases). CDR1 is MNHEY and CDR2 is SMNVEV in the germline V gene (reference sequence). There are 13 residues in the CDR3. Between the trimmed V and J ends, which lost 4 bases and 7 bases, there was a span of 13 bases. In DNA, the CDR3 is TGTGCCAGCAGTTCAACAGGGATGGGTGGCTACACCTTC. Protein: CASSSTGMGGYTF.

V is TRBV11-2 and J is TRBJ2-7; the match to TRBD1 covers 8 bases. CDR3 length equals 15 residues. CDR1 is SGHAT, CDR2 FQNNGV, per germline. The trim removed 0 bases at V and 6 bases at J, leaving 7 bases unmatched. For the CDR3, the DNA is TGTGCCAGCAGCTTAGATGGACAGGGATTACGCGAGCAGTACTTC. Its protein product is CASSLDGQGLREQYF.